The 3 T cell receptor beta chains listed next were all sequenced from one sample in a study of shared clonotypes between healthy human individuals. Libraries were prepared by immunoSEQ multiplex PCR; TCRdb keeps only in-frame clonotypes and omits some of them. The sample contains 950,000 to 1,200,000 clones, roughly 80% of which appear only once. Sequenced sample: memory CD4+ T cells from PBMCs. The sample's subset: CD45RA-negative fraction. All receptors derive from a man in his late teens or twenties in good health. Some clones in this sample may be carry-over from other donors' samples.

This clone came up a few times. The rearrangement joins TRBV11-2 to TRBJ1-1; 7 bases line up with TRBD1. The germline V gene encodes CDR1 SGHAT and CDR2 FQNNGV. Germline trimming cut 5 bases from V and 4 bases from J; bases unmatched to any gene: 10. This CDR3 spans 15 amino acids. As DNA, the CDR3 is TGTGCCAGCAGCCCGAGACAGGGAAGGGGCACTGAAGCTTTCTTT. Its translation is CASSPRQGRGTEAFF. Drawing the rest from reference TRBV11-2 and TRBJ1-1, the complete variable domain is EAGVAQSPRYKIIEKRQSVAFWCNPISGHATLYWYQQILGQGPKLLIQFQNNGVVDDSQLPKDRFSAERLKGVDSTLKIQPAKLEDSAVYLCASSPRQGRGTEAFFGQGTRLTVV.

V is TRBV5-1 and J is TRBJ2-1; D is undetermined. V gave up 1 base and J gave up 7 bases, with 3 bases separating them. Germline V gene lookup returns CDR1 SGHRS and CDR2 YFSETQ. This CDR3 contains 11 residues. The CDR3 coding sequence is TGCGCCAGCAGCTTGAGGAATGAGCAGTTCTTC. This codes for CASSLRNEQFF.

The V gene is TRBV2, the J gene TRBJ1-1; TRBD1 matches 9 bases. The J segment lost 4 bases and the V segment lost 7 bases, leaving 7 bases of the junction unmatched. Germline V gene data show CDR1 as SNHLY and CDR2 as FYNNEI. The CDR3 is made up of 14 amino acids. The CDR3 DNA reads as TGTGCCAGCACCGGACAGGGGCCGAGCACTGAAGCTTTCTTT. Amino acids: CASTGQGPSTEAFF.